This entry lists 20 T cell receptor beta chains sequenced from one sample in a study of metastatic and nonmetastatic thyroid tumors. TCRdb re-processed the PCR reads through MiXCR. The sample has some 20,000 clones, roughly 24% seen once. Among the patients, none had received any treatment before thyroid surgery. The sequenced material came from tumor tissue. The receptors derive from a female donor with papillary thyroid cancer or a benign thyroid nodule (not recorded which). Some clones in this sample may be carry-over from other donors' samples.

This clone was observed many times. This chain connects TRBV5-1 to TRBJ2-4; possibly TRBD2 for D (5 bases). V lost 0 bases, J lost 2 bases, and 9 bases lay in between. This CDR3 region has 15 residues. Germline V gene lookup returns CDR1 SGHRS and CDR2 YFSETQ. In DNA, the CDR3 is TGCGCCAGCAGCTTGGAACGGGGTACCAAAAACATTCAGTACTTC. Translating it yields CASSLERGTKNIQYF.

There are a few counts of this clone. This chain uses TRBV6-6 with TRBJ2-7, with D hard to call. CDR1 MNHNY and CDR2 SVGAGI come from the germline V gene (reference sequence). The V gene lost 3 bases and the J gene lost 6 bases, with 9 bases spanning the gap. The CDR3 runs 12 residues. CDR3 protein: CASSYVQSEQYF. CDR3 DNA: TGTGCCAGCAGTTATGTTCAGTCCGAGCAGTACTTC.

This clone was seen only a few times. Just one base apart from a much larger clone, this may be a read error. The V and J genes are TRBV5-4 and TRBJ2-7, with TRBD2 matching over 11 bases. CDR1 is SGHNT and CDR2 is YYREEE in the germline V gene (reference sequence). CDR3 size: 15 residues. V trimming: 4 bases; J trimming: 2 bases; junction bases outside the gene matches: 5. CDR3 DNA: TGTGCCAGCAGCCCCCCGACTAGCGGGACCTACGAGCAGTACTTC. It is translated as CASSPPTSGTYEQYF.

This clone was recorded many times. This chain links TRBV30 with TRBJ1-4; no clear D gene. V was shortened by 7 bases and J by 4 bases, with 16 bases between the two germline ends. The CDR3 sequence is 14 residues long. CDR1 is GTSNPN and CDR2 is SVGIG in the germline V gene (reference sequence). CDR3 protein: CASGGDTFNEKLFF. The CDR3 DNA sequence: TGTGCCTCCGGCGGAGACACCTTTAATGAAAAACTGTTTTTT.

The rearrangement uses TRBV19 and TRBJ2-2; 9 positions agree with TRBD2. Germline V gene lookup returns CDR1 LNHDA and CDR2 SQIVND (reference sequence). The CDR3 contains 14 residues. The ends lost 5 bases at V and 7 bases at J; junction bases unmatched: 5. The CDR3 region has the DNA TGTGCCAGTAGTTGGGCTAGCGGGGACGGGGAGCTGTTTTTT. This codes for CASSWASGDGELFF. Based on the CDR3 plus reference TRBV19 and TRBJ2-2, the full variable domain is DGGITQSPKYLFRKEGQNVTLSCEQNLNHDAMYWYRQDPGQGLRLIYYSQIVNDFQKGDIAEGYSVSREKKESFPLTVTSAQKNPTAFYLCASSWASGDGELFFGEGSRLTVL.

This clone occurred many times. The V call is TRBV19, the J call TRBJ2-7; tentatively, D is TRBD2 (5 bases). V lost 3 bases and J 3 bases, leaving 9 bases between the germline ends. This CDR3 spans 13 amino acids. CDR1 is LNHDA and CDR2 is SQIVND in the germline V gene (reference sequence). The CDR3 region has the DNA TGTGCCAGTAGTATCGAGGGTGGCTACGAGCAGTACTTC. Amino acids: CASSIEGGYEQYF.

This clone has at least ten counts. The chain recombines TRBV19 with TRBJ2-5; D perhaps matches TRBD1 (5 bases). The V gene's germline CDR1 is LNHDA and CDR2 SQIVND (reference sequence). This CDR3 comprises 13 residues. V lost 7 bases to trimming and J lost 1 base, with 10 bases between them. CDR3 coding DNA: TGTGCCAGTAACCGACAGATCCAAGAGACCCAGTACTTC. Residues: CASNRQIQETQYF.

This clone was seen repeatedly, ten times or more. The CDR3 sequence is CSAPREQITDTQYF. In DNA, the CDR3 is TGCAGTGCCCCAAGGGAGCAGATCACAGATACGCAGTATTTT. The V gene is TRBV20-1, the J gene TRBJ2-3; D is perhaps TRBD2 (5 bases). The CDR3 consists of 14 residues. CDR1 is DFQATT, CDR2 SNEGSKA, per germline (reference sequence). V was pared by 6 bases and J by 2 bases, with 15 bases between.

Within the sample, this clone is medium-sized. The rearrangement joins TRBV7-9 to TRBJ1-2, with 7 bases aligning to TRBD1. J gave up 3 bases and V 5 bases, and 12 bases lay outside the gene matches. The CDR3 has 16 amino acids. Germline V lookup: CDR1 SEHNR, CDR2 FQNEAQ (reference sequence). The CDR3 DNA sequence: TGTGCCAGCAGCGACCTCCTGAACGGGACAGACTATGGCTACACCTTC. Encoded protein: CASSDLLNGTDYGYTF.

This clone was seen a handful of times. J is TRBJ1-5 and V is TRBV6-2 or TRBV6-3; D is possibly TRBD1 (5 bases). Trimming took off 4 bases at V and 6 bases at J, with 19 bases between the two ends. The germline CDR1 and CDR2 sequences are MNHEY and SVGEGT. This CDR3 is 16 amino acids long. This CDR3 is CASSSGGRWSIQPQHF. The CDR3 bases are TGTGCCAGCAGTTCCGGGGGTAGGTGGTCCATTCAGCCCCAGCATTTT.

By its share, this clone is medium-sized. CDR3 loop: CASSSDRNTEAFF. CDR3 DNA: TGTGCCAGCAGTTCGGACAGGAACACTGAAGCTTTCTTT. The chain combines TRBV28 with TRBJ1-1; tentative D call: TRBD1 (6 bases). The CDR3 totals 13 residues. V was shortened by 4 bases and J by 1 base, with 7 bases between the two germline ends. Germline CDR1 is MDHEN and CDR2 is SYDVKM.

On this clone: The missing conserved phenylalanine or tryptophan at the end of this CDR3 makes a read error likely. The rearrangement joins TRBV20-1 to TRBJ2-1; D is undetermined. Trimming left V 0 bases short and J 8 bases short, with 8 bases between. CDR1 and CDR2 from the germline V gene are DFQATT and SNEGSKA (reference sequence). The CDR3 extends over 12 amino acids. CDR3 nucleotide sequence: TGCAGTGCTAGAGATCTTTTAGATGAGCAGTTCTTA. Protein product: CSARDLLDEQFL.

The chain links TRBV19 to TRBJ2-6; D gene uncertain. V lost 3 bases and J lost 8, with 11 bases in between. The CDR3 is made up of 14 amino acids. Germline CDR1 reads LNHDA; CDR2 reads SQIVND (reference sequence). Written as DNA, the CDR3 is TGTGCCAGTAGTATCCACTCTGTGTCCAACGTCCTGACTTTC. Translated, it gives CASSIHSVSNVLTF.

In the case of this clone: Relative to the germline gene, one junction end is altered; a read error may explain this. The chain has TRBV6-1 and TRBJ1-2; D is uncertain. Germline lookup yields CDR1 MNHNS and CDR2 SASEGT. The CDR3 has 15 residues. CDR3 loop: CASSEGTGAFYVYTF. In nucleotides, the CDR3 is TGTGCCAGCAGTGAAGGGACTGGAGCCTTCTATGTCTACACCTTC.

This clone was seen repeatedly, ten times or more. The V and J genes are TRBV11-2 and TRBJ2-1; TRBD2 matches 9 bases. Germline CDR1 SGHAT, CDR2 FQNNGV. The CDR3 runs to 16 residues. The V and J ends lost 5 bases and 4 bases, in that order; junction bases with no gene match: 9. CDR3 sequence reads: CASSPLWLAGYNEQFF. The CDR3 DNA follows: TGTGCCAGCAGCCCGCTCTGGCTAGCGGGGTACAATGAGCAGTTCTTC.

This clone has a handful of counts. V usage is TRBV28 and J usage is TRBJ2-7; the D gene is possibly TRBD1 (6 bases). This CDR3 region has 12 residues. V was trimmed by 6 bases and J by 6 bases, leaving 12 bases between them. Germline V CDR1 and CDR2: MDHEN, SYDVKM. The CDR3 sequence is CASRLQGSEQYF. The CDR3 coding sequence is TGTGCCAGCAGGTTACAGGGATCCGAGCAGTACTTC. Together with reference TRBV28 and TRBJ2-7, the CDR3 gives the full variable domain: DVKVTQSSRYLVKRTGEKVFLECVQDMDHENMFWYRQDPGLGLRLIYFSYDVKMKEKGDIPEGYSVSREKKERFSLILESASTNQTSMYLCASRLQGSEQYFGPGTRLTVT.

The gene calls are TRBV6-1 and TRBJ1-1; D is ambiguous. V was trimmed by 4 bases and J by 1 base, leaving 7 bases between them. Germline V lookup: CDR1 MNHNS, CDR2 SASEGT. CDR3 length: 13 residues. The CDR3 spells CASSAVENTEAFF. CDR3 DNA: TGTGCCAGCAGTGCAGTCGAGAACACTGAAGCTTTCTTT.

This clone was detected many times. The chain has TRBV2 and TRBJ2-7, with a tentative D call TRBD1 (5 bases). The V and J ends lost 1 base and 4 bases respectively, with 17 bases between them. The CDR3 spans 16 residues. Germline assignment: CDR1 SNHLY and CDR2 FYNNEI. The CDR3 sequence is CASSEDGDSYVYEQYF. The CDR3, as DNA: TGTGCCAGCAGTGAAGATGGCGACAGTTATGTTTACGAGCAGTACTTC. The variable domain in full, completed from reference TRBV2 and TRBJ2-7, reads EPEVTQTPSHQVTQMGQEVILRCVPISNHLYFYWYRQILGQKVEFLVSFYNNEISEKSEIFDDQFSVERPDGSNFTLKIRSTKLEDSAMYFCASSEDGDSYVYEQYFGPGTRLTVT.

This clone was detected only a few times. The chain joins TRBV6-1 to TRBJ2-5; 11 bases line up with TRBD2. V shed 10 bases and J 4 bases; nucleotides not matched to a gene: 17. This CDR3 is 17 amino acids long. Germline values: CDR1 MNHNS, CDR2 SASEGT. The CDR3 DNA follows: TGTGCCATCAGGCGGGCTAGCGGGAGGACGGCGGGAGAGACCCAGTACTTC. The encoded protein is CAIRRASGRTAGETQYF.

This clone was counted only a few times. V usage is TRBV24-1 and J usage is TRBJ2-3; D gene unclear. The CDR3 has 16 residues. Germline CDR1 and CDR2: KGHDR and SFDVKD. V gave up 6 bases and J gave up 1 base, with 16 bases separating them. The CDR3 region has the DNA TGTGCCACCAGTCAGATCGTGAGCTGGGGCACAGATACGCAGTATTTT. It is translated as CATSQIVSWGTDTQYF.